These 16 T cell receptor beta chains share one sample of origin, sequenced in a study of control samples from healthy donors and cancer patients. TCRdb keeps only in-frame clones here, not all; method: immunoSEQ multiplex PCR. The table shows 85,000 to 120,000 clones, with about 90% occurring only once. Sequenced material: blood. These receptors were obtained from a young woman in good health.

The chain links TRBV27 to TRBJ2-7; 7 bases are a match to TRBD2. J was trimmed by 0 bases and V by 4 bases; bases with no gene match: 6. Germline values: CDR1 MNHEY, CDR2 SMNVEV (reference sequence). The CDR3 sequence is 15 residues long. For the CDR3, the DNA is TGTGCCAGCAGTTACAGCGGGGCTAGCTCCTACGAGCAGTACTTC. Amino acids: CASSYSGASSYEQYF.

The chain employs TRBV5-4 and TRBJ1-4, with 10 bases fitting TRBD1. This CDR3 has 15 amino acids. With V trimmed by 0 bases and J by 6 bases, 2 bases remained unmatched. Looked up from germline, CDR1 is SGHNT and CDR2 is YYREEE (reference sequence). DNA for the CDR3: TGTGCCAGCAGCTTGGGCGGGACAGGGGATGAAAAACTGTTTTTT. Its protein product is CASSLGGTGDEKLFF.

On this clone: One end of the junction fails to match germline, which may point to a read error. V gene TRBV7-7 combines with J gene TRBJ2-5, with D perhaps TRBD1 (6 bases). This CDR3 is built from 15 residues. Germline lookup yields CDR1 SSHAT and CDR2 FNYEAQ (reference sequence). The CDR3 bases are TGTGCTAGCAGCATCGATGGGGGCGGACAAGAGACCCAGTACTTC. Protein sequence: CASSIDGGGQETQYF.

J is TRBJ1-3 and V is TRBV2, with no clear D. This CDR3 has 16 amino acids. V lost 5 bases and J lost 2, with 16 bases in between. Looked up from germline, CDR1 is SNHLY and CDR2 is FYNNEI. CDR3: CASSFRTPETGNTIYF. In DNA form, the CDR3 reads TGTGCCAGCAGTTTCCGAACCCCAGAGACTGGAAACACCATATATTTT.

The rearrangement links TRBV29-1 to TRBJ2-2; a possible D gene is TRBD2 (6 bases). CDR1 SQVTM and CDR2 ANQGSEA come from the germline V gene. With 4 bases removed from V and 0 bases from J, the gap between germline ends came to 9 bases. The CDR3 is 14 residues long. CDR3 DNA sequence: TGCAGCGTTGGGCTAGCGACGAACACCGGGGAGCTGTTTTTT. It yields the protein CSVGLATNTGELFF.

J is TRBJ2-6 and V is TRBV5-1; D unclear. This CDR3 is built from 15 residues. Trimming removed 0 bases at V and 0 bases at J, with 4 bases between. Germline V lookup: CDR1 SGHRS, CDR2 YFSETQ. CDR3 amino acids: CASSLENSGANVLTF. The CDR3, as DNA: TGCGCCAGCAGCTTGGAGAACTCTGGGGCCAACGTCCTGACTTTC.

This chain uses TRBV3-1 (or the pseudogene TRBV3-2) with TRBJ2-5, with D unclear. Trimming left V 4 bases short and J 5 bases short, with 14 bases between. CDR1 and CDR2 (germline): LGHDT, YNNKEL (reference sequence). This CDR3 is built from 14 residues. CDR3 amino acids: CASSPRNRGETQYF. CDR3 bases: TGTGCCAGCAGCCCCAGAAATCGTGGGGAGACCCAGTACTTC.

The chain carries TRBV6-5 and TRBJ1-5; a weak D match, TRBD1 (6 bases). CDR3 length equals 14 residues. CDR1 is MNHEY and CDR2 is SVGAGI in the germline V gene. V was cut by 5 bases and J by 6 bases, with 14 bases left in between. Here the CDR3 reads CASSPTGLSQPQHF. In nucleotides, the CDR3 is TGTGCCAGCAGTCCAACAGGGCTGAGTCAGCCCCAGCATTTT.

This clone was seen just once. The rearrangement uses TRBV9 and TRBJ1-2, with D perhaps matching TRBD1 (6 bases). This CDR3 comprises 16 residues. CDR1 is SGDLS, CDR2 YYNGEE, per germline. Trimming took off 4 bases at V and 4 bases at J, with 20 bases between the two ends. CDR3 nucleotide sequence: TGTGCCAGCAGCTCAGATCCACAGGGTCTGGGCTATGGCTACACCTTC. Residues: CASSSDPQGLGYGYTF.

J is TRBJ2-1 and V is TRBV2; D remains unclear. The V end was cut by 1 base, the J end by 3 bases, with 4 bases between. The germline V gene encodes CDR1 SNHLY and CDR2 FYNNEI. CDR3 length: 13 residues. The CDR3 bases are TGTGCCAGCAGTGAAGAACTCTACAATGAGCAGTTCTTC. Translated, it gives CASSEELYNEQFF.

The chain combines TRBV6-4 with TRBJ2-3, with 11 bases identical to TRBD1. CDR1 and CDR2 from the germline V gene are MRHNA and SNTAGT. Unmatched junction bases numbered 6, after V lost 7 bases and J lost 3 bases. The CDR3 is made up of 15 amino acids. The CDR3 region has the DNA TGTGCCAGCACCCCGGGACAGGGGGTGACAGATACGCAGTATTTT. This sequence encodes CASTPGQGVTDTQYF.

V gene TRBV30 combines with J gene TRBJ2-4; 7 bases are shared with TRBD1. Trimming at V came to 2 bases and at J to 6 bases, leaving 7 bases not matched to a gene. This CDR3 is 14 amino acids long. The germline V gene has CDR1 GTSNPN and CDR2 SVGIG (reference sequence). CDR3 region: CAWSIGTDSNIQYF. In nucleotides, the CDR3 is TGTGCCTGGAGTATCGGGACAGATTCAAACATTCAGTACTTC.

The chain recombines TRBV7-9 with TRBJ2-1, with 7 bases identical to TRBD1. The germline V gene has CDR1 SEHNR and CDR2 FQNEAQ (reference sequence). The CDR3 covers 14 residues. V lost 5 bases to trimming and J lost 10 bases; unmatched junction nucleotides: 11. CDR3 protein: CASSERTTGDEQFF. The CDR3, as DNA: TGTGCCAGCAGCGAAAGAACTACAGGGGACGAGCAGTTCTTC.

As regards this clone: Other DNA sequences of this sample code for an identical CDR3. The chain employs TRBV6-6 and TRBJ1-2; no clear D. This CDR3 contains 15 residues. The germline V and J ends were trimmed by 0 bases and 2 bases, with 10 bases remaining between them. The germline gives CDR1 MNHNY, CDR2 SVGAGI (reference sequence). The CDR3 is CASSYSIRGNYGYTF. The DNA of the CDR3 is TGTGCCAGCAGTTACTCGATTCGGGGAAACTATGGCTACACCTTC.

This chain links TRBV12-3 or TRBV12-4 with TRBJ2-7, with D tentatively TRBD2 (5 bases). The CDR3 totals 12 residues. The V and J ends lost 3 bases and 5 bases respectively, with 8 bases between them. CDR3 sequence: CASSFSGNEQYF. CDR3 bases: TGTGCCAGCAGTTTCTCCGGGAACGAGCAGTACTTC.

This clone was found once. The chain uses TRBV11-3 and TRBJ1-1; D call uncertain. CDR3 length equals 16 residues. V lost 4 bases to trimming and J lost 2 bases, with 17 bases between them. CDR1 and CDR2 (germline): SGHNT, YENEEA. The CDR3 DNA reads TGTGCCAGCAGCTCACCTATTACTACAGATAACACTGAAGCTTTCTTT. As protein: CASSSPITTDNTEAFF.